This T cell receptor (beta chain) was recovered during a study of T cells in localized non-small cell lung cancer. Study results and caveats: Adjacent uninvolved lung tissue had the highest T cell clonality, exceeding tumor.

Remarks on this clone: Antigen unknown.

Only in-frame clones appear in the TCRdb table, and some are missing; sequencing was by immunoSEQ multiplex PCR. The sample lists some 140,000 clones; around 92% were seen once. CDR1 and CDR2 (germline): SGHRS, YFSETQ. CDR3 length: 15 residues. V shed 0 bases and J shed 3 bases, with 10 bases lying between them. The chain is built from TRBV5-1 and TRBJ2-1; D is uncertain. The clonotype comes from a female donor of 60 years or more with stage I lung adenocarcinoma. The sequencing used peripheral blood, collected before any cancer treatment. The CDR3: CASSLDGTIYNEQFF. The CDR3 nucleotides are TGCGCCAGCAGCTTGGATGGTACAATCTACAATGAGCAGTTCTTC. Based on the CDR3 plus reference TRBV5-1 and TRBJ2-1, the full variable domain is KAGVTQTPRYLIKTRGQQVTLSCSPISGHRSVSWYQQTPGQGLQFLFEYFSETQRNKGNFPGRFSGRQFSNSRSEMNVSTLELGDSALYLCASSLDGTIYNEQFFGPGTRLTVL.